This passage covers 10 T cell receptor beta chains from one sample sequenced in a study of shared clonotypes between healthy human individuals. Profiling relied on immunoSEQ multiplex PCR, and the TCRdb table lists in-frame clones only, not all of them. In the table there are 2 million to 2.5 million clones, 80% to 95% of which are singletons. The specimen sequenced was naive CD4+ T cells from PBMCs. Subset in this sample: CD45RA+ positively selected. The receptor set was obtained from a man aged 18-30 years in good health. Some clones in this sample may be carry-over from other donors' samples.

This clone was picked up a small number of times. The J gene is TRBJ1-1, the V gene TRBV28, with D perhaps TRBD1 (5 bases). V lost 10 bases and J lost 6, with 6 bases in between. CDR1 is MDHEN, CDR2 SYDVKM, per germline. CDR3 length: 9 amino acids. In nucleotides, the CDR3 is TGTGCCATAGGGGCTGAAGCTTTCTTT. Translating it yields CAIGAEAFF.

V is TRBV2 and J is TRBJ1-1, with a tentative D call TRBD1 (6 bases). Trimming left V 4 bases short and J 3 bases short, with 12 bases between. Germline V gene data show CDR1 as SNHLY and CDR2 as FYNNEI. The CDR3 has 14 residues. CDR3 residues: CASSGRQGHTEAFF. The CDR3 DNA reads as TGTGCCAGCAGTGGAAGGCAGGGGCACACTGAAGCTTTCTTT.

The rearrangement links TRBV11-2 to TRBJ1-1; 9 nucleotides agree with TRBD1. Germline CDR1 and CDR2: SGHAT and FQNNGV. V trimming: 5 bases; J trimming: 4 bases; junction bases outside the gene matches: 8. The CDR3 loop spans 15 amino acids. The CDR3 region is CASSIQGARITEAFF. In nucleotides, the CDR3 is TGTGCCAGCAGCATACAGGGGGCGCGAATCACTGAAGCTTTCTTT.

The V gene is TRBV5-1, the J gene TRBJ1-2; TRBD1 is a possible D gene (5 bases). With 2 bases removed from V and 6 bases from J, the gap between germline ends came to 8 bases. This CDR3 has 12 amino acids. Germline values: CDR1 SGHRS, CDR2 YFSETQ. The chain's CDR3 is CASSFGGDGYTF. CDR3 nucleotides: TGCGCCAGCAGCTTTGGGGGGGATGGCTACACCTTC.

This chain connects TRBV5-1 to TRBJ2-7; TRBD1 or TRBD2 may be the D gene (5 bases each). This CDR3 is built from 13 residues. With 0 bases removed from V and 6 bases from J, the gap between germline ends came to 10 bases. In germline, CDR1 is SGHRS, CDR2 YFSETQ. The CDR3 sequence: CASSLVEGSEQYF. In DNA, the CDR3 is TGCGCCAGCAGCTTGGTTGAGGGGAGCGAGCAGTACTTC. Complete variable domain (other parts from reference TRBV5-1 and TRBJ2-7): KAGVTQTPRYLIKTRGQQVTLSCSPISGHRSVSWYQQTPGQGLQFLFEYFSETQRNKGNFPGRFSGRQFSNSRSEMNVSTLELGDSALYLCASSLVEGSEQYFGPGTRLTVT.

The chain uses TRBV6-1 and TRBJ1-4; a weak D match, TRBD1 (6 bases). Trimming removed 5 bases from V and 1 base from J, with 8 bases in between. The CDR3 is 14 residues long. Germline CDR1 is MNHNS and CDR2 is SASEGT. DNA for the CDR3: TGTGCCAGCAGTAGGGGGGGAACTAATGAAAAACTGTTTTTT. Protein sequence: CASSRGGTNEKLFF.

This clone was recorded once. The chain recombines TRBV9 with TRBJ2-1, with 14 nucleotides matching TRBD2. Germline values: CDR1 SGDLS, CDR2 YYNGEE. The J segment lost 7 bases and the V segment lost 0 bases, leaving 9 bases of the junction unmatched. There are 18 residues in the CDR3. The CDR3 is CASSVVGTSGRFGNEQFF. The CDR3 nucleotides are TGTGCCAGCAGCGTAGTGGGGACTAGCGGGAGATTTGGTAATGAGCAGTTCTTC. The variable domain in full, completed from reference TRBV9 and TRBJ2-1, reads DSGVTQTPKHLITATGQRVTLRCSPRSGDLSVYWYQQSLDQGLQFLIQYYNGEERAKGNILERFSAQQFPDLHSELNLSSLELGDSALYFCASSVVGTSGRFGNEQFFGPGTRLTVL.

The chain is built from TRBV7-2 and TRBJ2-1; 10 nucleotides agree with TRBD2. V gave up 3 bases and J gave up 0 bases; unmatched junction bases: 5. The CDR3 runs 17 residues. Germline V CDR1 and CDR2: SGHTA, FQGNSA. This chain's CDR3 is CASSFFPSGSSYNEQFF. The CDR3 DNA sequence: TGTGCCAGCAGCTTCTTCCCTAGCGGGAGCTCCTACAATGAGCAGTTCTTC.

Comment on this clone: In the same sample, other DNA sequences code for this CDR3. This rearrangement joins TRBV28 to TRBJ2-7, with a weak D call TRBD1 (5 bases). Germline CDR1 and CDR2: MDHEN and SYDVKM. This CDR3 region has 14 residues. V dropped 2 bases and J dropped 2 bases, with 10 bases sitting between them. The CDR3 sequence is CASSLLQGAYEQYF. The CDR3 nucleotides are TGTGCCAGCAGTTTACTTCAGGGTGCCTACGAGCAGTACTTC.

This sequence joins TRBV7-9 and TRBJ2-5; TRBD1 is a possible D gene (5 bases). TRBJ2-7 matches the DNA end more closely, so the J call is doubtful. The germline V gene has CDR1 SEHNR and CDR2 FQNEAQ (reference sequence). The CDR3 covers 13 residues. For the CDR3, the DNA is TGTGCCAGCAGCCAGACAGTAGCATACGAGCAGTACTTC. Amino acid sequence: CASSQTVAYEQYF.